What follows are 18 T cell receptor beta chains derived from one specimen sequenced in a study of blood T cell repertoires in COVID-19. Sequenced by immunoSEQ multiplex PCR; TCRdb stores in-frame clones only, minus some. Here the sample spans 350,000 or so clones, less than 90% being singletons. The sequenced sample was PBMCs or T cells enriched from blood (not recorded which). Receptors were obtained from a woman in her 30s who had recovered from COVID-19.

The rearrangement joins TRBV18 to TRBJ1-1, with D possibly matching TRBD1 (6 bases). V was trimmed by 2 bases and J by 5 bases, leaving 9 bases between them. This CDR3 comprises 13 residues. CDR1 KGHSH and CDR2 LQKENI come from the germline V gene. CDR3: CASSPGQTTEAFF. Here the CDR3 DNA reads TGTGCCAGCTCACCAGGACAGACTACTGAAGCTTTCTTT. The full variable domain, its missing parts supplied by reference TRBV18 and TRBJ1-1, is NAGVMQNPRHLVRRRGQEARLRCSPMKGHSHVYWYRQLPEEGLKFMVYLQKENIIDESGMPKERFSAEFPKEGPSILRIQQVVRGDSAAYFCASSPGQTTEAFFGQGTRLTVV.

The J gene is TRBJ2-1, the V gene TRBV5-1, with unresolved D. This CDR3 is built from 16 residues. Trimming took 0 bases from V and 6 from J, leaving 16 bases between them. CDR1 SGHRS and CDR2 YFSETQ come from the germline V gene. The CDR3 bases are TGCGCCAGCAGCTTGGCCGTTCAGACGTCGGGCAATGAGCAGTTCTTC. This sequence encodes CASSLAVQTSGNEQFF.

This clone has a single count. The gene calls are TRBV5-1 and TRBJ2-7; D remains unclear. This CDR3 comprises 12 residues. Per germline, CDR1 SGHRS and CDR2 YFSETQ. V was clipped by 7 bases and J by 1 base, with 9 bases between them. The CDR3 bases are TGCGCCAGCCGTGACACTTCCTACGAGCAGTACTTC. It encodes CASRDTSYEQYF.

The rearrangement joins TRBV7-9 to TRBJ1-1; perhaps TRBD1 as D (5 bases). Germline V gives CDR1 SEHNR, CDR2 FQNEAQ (reference sequence). The V end lost 5 bases, the J end lost 11 bases, and 15 bases lay between the germline ends. The CDR3 has 12 residues. For the CDR3, the DNA is TGTGCCAGCAGCCTGGGGCAGGGCCCGGCTTTCTTT. Translating gives CASSLGQGPAFF.

This chain joins TRBV6-2 or TRBV6-3 and TRBJ2-7; 9 bases align to TRBD1. The length of the CDR3 is 17 residues. With V trimmed by 6 bases and J by 3 bases, 15 bases remained unmatched. CDR1 and CDR2 (germline): MNHEY, SVGEGT. Here the CDR3 DNA reads TGTGCCAGCAGACCTTACGCCGGGACAGGGAAAAGCTACGAGCAGTACTTC. This gives the protein CASRPYAGTGKSYEQYF.

The chain joins TRBV9 to TRBJ2-5, with TRBD1 as a possible D gene (7 bases). The CDR3 has 14 residues. V was shortened by 0 bases and J by 5 bases, with 11 bases between the two germline ends. CDR1 and CDR2 from the germline V gene are SGDLS and YYNGEE. The CDR3 DNA is TGTGCCAGCAGCGTAGAGGCAGGGGGGGAGACCCAGTACTTC. It codes for CASSVEAGGETQYF.

The J gene is TRBJ2-2, the V gene TRBV28; the D gene is possibly TRBD2 (6 bases). The CDR3 is 18 residues long. Germline-derived CDR1 and CDR2 are MDHEN and SYDVKM. V was cut by 5 bases and J by 6 bases, with 25 bases left in between. CDR3: CASSGRRGIRTGAGELFF. The CDR3 nucleotides read TGTGCCAGCAGTGGCCGGCGGGGAATTCGAACGGGGGCCGGGGAGCTGTTTTTT.

Worth noting for this clone: Distinct nucleotide sequences in the sample also encode this CDR3. The chain couples TRBV6-2 or TRBV6-3 to TRBJ1-5, with 7 bases identical to TRBD1. Germline CDR1 and CDR2: MNHEY and SVGEGT. The junction had 4 bases not matched to a gene; V was cut back by 4 bases and J by 7 bases. The CDR3 has 13 amino acids. DNA for the CDR3: TGTGCCAGCAGTTCTGACAGGGTCCAGCCCCAGCATTTT. Residues: CASSSDRVQPQHF.

J is TRBJ2-7 and V is TRBV28, with a weak D call TRBD1 (5 bases). The CDR3 extends over 12 amino acids. Trimming cost V 7 bases and J 0 bases, with 7 bases left between them. Germline V gene lookup returns CDR1 MDHEN and CDR2 SYDVKM. CDR3 nucleotide sequence: TGTGCCAGCAATCAGGGCTCCTACGAGCAGTACTTC. Translation: CASNQGSYEQYF.

This rearrangement joins TRBV7-9 to TRBJ1-3; D perhaps matches TRBD1 (5 bases). The germline V gene encodes CDR1 SEHNR and CDR2 FQNEAQ (reference sequence). Trimming pared 4 bases from V and 8 bases from J, leaving 15 bases between. The CDR3 runs to 14 residues. Here the CDR3 reads CASSSTAAGDTIYF. The CDR3 DNA follows: TGTGCCAGCAGCTCCACGGCCGCGGGGGACACCATATATTTT.

This sequence joins TRBV7-6 and TRBJ2-7; 11 bases agree with TRBD2. Germline CDR1 is SGHVS and CDR2 is FNYEAQ. CDR3 length: 15 residues. The ends lost 5 bases at V and 3 bases at J; junction bases unmatched: 6. The CDR3 nucleotides are TGTGCCAGCAGCCCACTAGCGGGGGTGTTCTACGAGCAGTACTTC. Protein: CASSPLAGVFYEQYF.

CDR3: CASSLNRGIGEKLFF. The DNA of the CDR3 is TGCGCCAGCAGCTTGAACAGGGGTATTGGCGAAAAACTGTTTTTT. The rearrangement joins TRBV5-1 to TRBJ1-4; the match to TRBD1 covers 7 bases. The CDR3 has 15 residues. Germline V gives CDR1 SGHRS, CDR2 YFSETQ. J gave up 8 bases and V 1 base, and 8 bases lay outside the gene matches.

The chain recombines TRBV30 with TRBJ1-5; D perhaps matches TRBD1 (6 bases). The CDR3 consists of 14 residues. V was shortened by 5 bases and J by 0 bases, with 11 bases between the two germline ends. Germline V CDR1 and CDR2: GTSNPN, SVGIG (reference sequence). Here the CDR3 reads CAWGGQGSNQPQHF. CDR3 DNA sequence: TGTGCCTGGGGGGGCCAGGGTAGCAATCAGCCCCAGCATTTT.

The V call is TRBV5-1, the J call TRBJ2-1; 8 bases fit TRBD2. V was clipped by 0 bases and J by 4 bases; unmatched bases: 3. Germline values: CDR1 SGHRS, CDR2 YFSETQ. The length of the CDR3 is 15 residues. The CDR3 here is CASSLDTSGYNEQFF. CDR3 nucleotides: TGCGCCAGCAGCTTGGACACTAGCGGATACAATGAGCAGTTCTTC.

The chain has TRBV2 and TRBJ1-3; TRBD1 matches 8 bases. The V segment lost 4 bases and the J segment 9 bases; nucleotides outside the gene matches: 8. The CDR3 runs to 14 residues. Germline CDR1 and CDR2: SNHLY and FYNNEI. Here the CDR3 DNA reads TGTGCCAGCAGTGCCCGGACAGGGCTGAGCACCATATATTTT. Translating gives CASSARTGLSTIYF.

The V call is TRBV10-1, the J call TRBJ2-2; 9 bases are a match to TRBD1. J lost 3 bases, V lost 7 bases, and 6 bases had no gene match. The V gene's germline CDR1 is WNHNN and CDR2 SYGVQD (reference sequence). CDR3 size: 15 residues. The CDR3 spells CASTDRGPDTGELFF. The CDR3 bases are TGCGCCAGCACGGACAGGGGCCCGGACACCGGGGAGCTGTTTTTT.

The J gene is TRBJ1-6, the V gene TRBV3-1 (or the pseudogene TRBV3-2), with TRBD1 matching over 7 bases. The germline V gene encodes CDR1 LGHDT and CDR2 YNNKEL (reference sequence). Trimming took 0 bases from V and 4 from J; bases not matched to a gene: 6. The CDR3 runs 17 residues. For the CDR3, the DNA is TGTGCCAGCAGCCAAGATCGCCGACAGGGATATAATTCACCCCTCCACTTT. Protein sequence: CASSQDRRQGYNSPLHF.

The rearrangement joins TRBV7-8 to TRBJ1-3; TRBD1 is a possible D gene (5 bases). Germline assignment: CDR1 SGHVS and CDR2 FQNEAQ. The CDR3 has 16 residues. V lost 1 base to trimming and J lost 2 bases, with 12 bases between them. This CDR3 is CASSLVAGGTGNTIYF. CDR3 nucleotide sequence: TGTGCCAGCAGCTTAGTGGCCGGGGGGACTGGAAACACCATATATTTT.